The sequence of this T cell receptor (beta chain) was determined in a study of cytomegalovirus exposure and HLA in healthy donors. Findings of the study overall: Cytomegalovirus-associated TCR beta chains were listed, numbering 164.

Comment on this clone: What it binds is not known.

The study ran its PCR with 60 Vbeta and 13 Jbeta primers. Profiling relied on immunoSEQ multiplex PCR, and the TCRdb table lists in-frame clones only, not all of them. The sample carries 150,000 to 200,000 clones, roughly 78% recorded once. V was pared by 0 bases and J by 3 bases, with 7 bases between. Germline lookup yields CDR1 SGDLS and CDR2 YYNGEE. This CDR3 is 13 amino acids long. The sequenced sample consisted of PBMCs. The TCR comes from a man in his forties or fifties in good health and CMV-seropositive. V and J are TRBV9 and TRBJ2-7; D call uncertain. Here the CDR3 reads CASSVAHGYEQYF. CDR3 in DNA: TGTGCCAGCAGCGTAGCCCACGGCTACGAGCAGTACTTC.